The rows below give T cell receptor beta chains drawn from one sample of a study of shared clonotypes between healthy human individuals. Some clones are missing from TCRdb's copy, which holds only in-frame ones; the method was immunoSEQ multiplex PCR. The table has a few million clones, 80% to 95% seen once. The sample consisted of naive CD4+ T cells from PBMCs. The receptor source for this set is a man aged 18 to 35 in good health. Some clones in this sample may be carry-over from other donors' samples. The CDR3 runs from the conserved cysteine through the conserved F or W. The D gene is left open where the match is weak. Clone sizes are given selectively: once, few, many, or a class where the clone is expanded.

V gene: TRBV5-6
D gene: -
J gene: TRBJ1-1
clone size: -
CDR3 protein: CASSLDLDREAFF
CDR3 DNA: TGTGCCAGCAGCTTGGATTTGGACAGAGAAGCTTTCTTT

V gene: TRBV28
D gene: -
J gene: TRBJ2-2
clone size: -
CDR3 protein: CASSFPGYLTGELFF
CDR3 DNA: TGTGCCAGCAGTTTTCCGGGATACCTAACCGGGGAGCTGTTTTTT

V gene: TRBV18
D gene: -
J gene: TRBJ2-3
clone size: -
CDR3 protein: CASSPPNGGTDTQYF
CDR3 DNA: TGTGCCAGCTCACCCCCTAATGGCGGGACAGATACGCAGTATTTT

V gene: TRBV5-1
D gene: -
J gene: TRBJ2-7
clone size: -
CDR3 protein: CASSRDSLYEQYF
CDR3 DNA: TGCGCCAGCAGCCGGGACTCCCTCTACGAGCAGTACTTC

V gene: TRBV29-1
D gene: -
J gene: TRBJ2-1
clone size: -
CDR3 protein: CSVEFGWYNEQFF
CDR3 DNA: TGCAGCGTTGAATTTGGCTGGTACAATGAGCAGTTCTTC

V gene: TRBV29-1
D gene: -
J gene: TRBJ2-5
clone size: -
CDR3 protein: CSVGTVHSSETQYF
CDR3 DNA: TGCAGCGTTGGGACTGTACATTCGTCAGAGACCCAGTACTTC

V gene: TRBV28
D gene: -
J gene: TRBJ2-7
clone size: -
CDR3 protein: CASRPTGTSTYEQYF
CDR3 DNA: TGTGCCAGCAGGCCAACCGGGACAAGTACCTACGAGCAGTACTTC

V gene: TRBV7-6
D gene: -
J gene: TRBJ2-2
clone size: -
CDR3 protein: CASSTDVGTGELFF
CDR3 DNA: TGTGCCAGCAGCACGGACGTAGGGACCGGGGAGCTGTTTTTT

V gene: TRBV6-6
D gene: TRBD1
J gene: TRBJ2-7
clone size: -
CDR3 protein: CASSYTGTGGIYEQYF
CDR3 DNA: TGTGCCAGCAGTTACACCGGGACAGGGGGGATATACGAGCAGTACTTC

V gene: TRBV5-8
D gene: -
J gene: TRBJ2-7
clone size: -
CDR3 protein: CASSPTRREQYF
CDR3 DNA: TGTGCCAGCAGCCCAACACGGCGGGAGCAGTACTTC

V gene: TRBV14
D gene: -
J gene: TRBJ1-2
clone size: -
CDR3 protein: CASSQDPRVGYGYTF
CDR3 DNA: TGTGCCAGCAGCCAAGATCCCAGGGTAGGGTATGGCTACACCTTC

V gene: TRBV5-1
D gene: -
J gene: TRBJ1-5
clone size: -
CDR3 protein: CASSLTGTQPQHF
CDR3 DNA: TGCGCCAGCAGCTTGACAGGGACTCAGCCCCAGCATTTT

V gene: TRBV15
D gene: TRBD1
J gene: TRBJ1-2
clone size: once
CDR3 protein: CATSREGQLRNYGYTF
CDR3 DNA: TGTGCCACCAGCAGAGAGGGACAGCTTCGTAACTATGGCTACACCTTC

V gene: TRBV5-4
D gene: TRBD1
J gene: TRBJ1-1
clone size: few
CDR3 protein: CASSWDRGQAFF
CDR3 DNA: TGTGCCAGCAGCTGGGACAGGGGGCAAGCTTTCTTT

V gene: TRBV30
D gene: TRBD1
J gene: TRBJ1-3
clone size: -
CDR3 protein: CAWSPGGGGNTIYF
CDR3 DNA: TGTGCCTGGAGTCCAGGGGGAGGTGGAAACACCATATATTTT

V gene: TRBV5-1
D gene: -
J gene: TRBJ2-7
clone size: -
CDR3 protein: CASSLAAGISYEQYF
CDR3 DNA: TGCGCCAGCAGCCTCGCGGCCGGGATCTCCTACGAGCAGTACTTC

V gene: TRBV10-2
D gene: -
J gene: TRBJ2-3
clone size: -
CDR3 protein: CASSPREPGTDTQYF
CDR3 DNA: TGCGCCAGCAGTCCCCGGGAGCCCGGCACAGATACGCAGTATTTT

V gene: TRBV30
D gene: TRBD2
J gene: TRBJ2-3
clone size: -
CDR3 protein: CAWRDMLAGGTDTQYF
CDR3 DNA: TGTGCCTGGAGAGATATGCTAGCGGGCGGCACAGATACGCAGTATTTT

V gene: TRBV18
D gene: -
J gene: TRBJ1-2
clone size: -
CDR3 protein: CASSPRRADGYTF
CDR3 DNA: TGTGCCAGCTCACCACGCAGGGCGGATGGCTACACCTTC

V gene: TRBV6-5
D gene: TRBD1
J gene: TRBJ1-1
clone size: -
CDR3 protein: CASSPDRGRTEAFF
CDR3 DNA: TGTGCCAGCAGCCCTGACAGGGGGCGAACTGAAGCTTTCTTT

V gene: TRBV28
D gene: -
J gene: TRBJ2-7
clone size: -
CDR3 protein: CASSSGQADHEQYF
CDR3 DNA: TGTGCCAGCAGTTCGGGACAAGCCGACCACGAGCAGTACTTC

V gene: TRBV5-5
D gene: TRBD1
J gene: TRBJ1-1
clone size: -
CDR3 protein: CASSFAGGEGTEAFF
CDR3 DNA: TGTGCCAGCAGCTTTGCAGGGGGCGAAGGCACTGAAGCTTTCTTT

V gene: TRBV5-4
D gene: -
J gene: TRBJ2-3
clone size: -
CDR3 protein: CASSWKLAPPTDTQYF
CDR3 DNA: TGTGCCAGCAGCTGGAAACTAGCTCCGCCAACAGATACGCAGTATTTT

V gene: TRBV27
D gene: -
J gene: TRBJ1-5
clone size: once
CDR3 protein: CASSAGPQSNNQPQHF
CDR3 DNA: TGTGCCAGCAGTGCGGGGCCCCAATCAAATAATCAGCCCCAGCATTTT

V gene: TRBV5-1
D gene: -
J gene: TRBJ2-5
clone size: -
CDR3 protein: CASSLEGQETQYF
CDR3 DNA: TGCGCCAGCAGCTTGGAAGGCCAAGAGACCCAGTACTTC

V gene: TRBV25-1
D gene: -
J gene: TRBJ2-3
clone size: -
CDR3 protein: CASSDPKSTDTQYF
CDR3 DNA: TGTGCCAGCAGTGACCCGAAAAGCACAGATACGCAGTATTTT

V gene: TRBV7-9
D gene: TRBD1
J gene: TRBJ2-4
clone size: -
CDR3 protein: CASSLKGQGPHIQYF
CDR3 DNA: TGTGCCAGCAGCCTGAAGGGACAGGGTCCCCACATTCAGTACTTC

V gene: TRBV19
D gene: -
J gene: TRBJ2-1
clone size: -
CDR3 protein: CASSISFSYNEQFF
CDR3 DNA: TGTGCCAGTAGTATAAGTTTCTCCTACAATGAGCAGTTCTTC

V gene: TRBV19
D gene: TRBD1
J gene: TRBJ1-5
clone size: -
CDR3 protein: CASSPRTGSINQPQHF
CDR3 DNA: TGTGCCAGTAGTCCACGGACAGGGTCGATCAATCAGCCCCAGCATTTT

V gene: TRBV11-2
D gene: -
J gene: TRBJ1-1
clone size: -
CDR3 protein: CASSLRSTGNLNTEAFF
CDR3 DNA: TGTGCCAGCAGCTTAAGGAGCACGGGGAACTTGAACACTGAAGCTTTCTTT

V gene: TRBV29-1
D gene: -
J gene: TRBJ2-5
clone size: -
CDR3 protein: CSVASRGGTQYF
CDR3 DNA: TGCAGCGTTGCTTCCAGAGGGGGGACCCAGTACTTC

V gene: TRBV5-1
D gene: -
J gene: TRBJ2-1
clone size: -
CDR3 protein: CASSQPPGHEQFF
CDR3 DNA: TGCGCCAGCAGCCAACCCCCGGGGCATGAGCAGTTCTTC

V gene: TRBV5-4
D gene: TRBD1
J gene: TRBJ2-5
clone size: -
CDR3 protein: CASSLGGTGGQETQYF
CDR3 DNA: TGTGCCAGCAGCTTGGGGGGGACAGGGGGCCAAGAGACCCAGTACTTC

V gene: TRBV15
D gene: TRBD1
J gene: TRBJ2-4
clone size: -
CDR3 protein: CATSPGQDPLTAKNIQYF
CDR3 DNA: TGTGCCACGTCGCCGGGACAGGACCCCTTGACGGCCAAAAACATTCAGTACTTC

V gene: TRBV7-2
D gene: TRBD2
J gene: TRBJ2-1
clone size: -
CDR3 protein: CASSLRDSGRFSYNEQFF
CDR3 DNA: TGTGCCAGCAGCCTAAGGGATAGCGGGAGGTTCTCCTACAATGAGCAGTTCTTC

V gene: TRBV10-3
D gene: TRBD2
J gene: TRBJ2-2
clone size: -
CDR3 protein: CAISESTSAPGGGELFF
CDR3 DNA: TGTGCCATCAGTGAGTCGACTAGCGCCCCGGGAGGGGGGGAGCTGTTTTTT

V gene: TRBV5-1
D gene: -
J gene: TRBJ2-1
clone size: -
CDR3 protein: CASSLDGRLNYNEQFF
CDR3 DNA: TGCGCCAGCAGCTTGGACGGCAGGTTGAACTACAATGAGCAGTTCTTC

V gene: TRBV5-4
D gene: -
J gene: TRBJ2-7
clone size: -
CDR3 protein: CASSGGQTYEQYF
CDR3 DNA: TGTGCCAGCAGCGGAGGACAGACCTACGAGCAGTACTTC

V gene: TRBV9
D gene: TRBD2
J gene: TRBJ2-5
clone size: -
CDR3 protein: CASSVVGSGRETQYF
CDR3 DNA: TGTGCCAGCAGCGTAGTAGGTAGCGGGAGAGAGACCCAGTACTTC

V gene: TRBV23-1
D gene: -
J gene: TRBJ2-1
clone size: -
CDR3 protein: CASSQSLFRAPWPREQFF
CDR3 DNA: TGCGCCAGCAGTCAATCGCTCTTCAGGGCCCCCTGGCCACGTGAGCAGTTCTTC

V gene: TRBV5-1
D gene: TRBD1
J gene: TRBJ2-5
clone size: -
CDR3 protein: CASRRVYRGLQETQYF
CDR3 DNA: TGCGCCAGCAGGCGCGTCTACAGGGGCCTCCAAGAGACCCAGTACTTC

V gene: TRBV4-1
D gene: -
J gene: TRBJ1-5
clone size: -
CDR3 protein: CASSQVARVRQPQHF
CDR3 DNA: TGCGCCAGCAGCCAAGTTGCCCGGGTTCGTCAGCCCCAGCATTTT

V gene: TRBV7-7
D gene: TRBD1
J gene: TRBJ2-7
clone size: -
CDR3 protein: CASSLGTGDSYEQYF
CDR3 DNA: TGTGCCAGCAGCTTAGGGACAGGCGACTCCTACGAGCAGTACTTC

V gene: TRBV4-1
D gene: TRBD1
J gene: TRBJ1-4
clone size: -
CDR3 protein: CASSQGRDRGGSNEKLFF
CDR3 DNA: TGCGCCAGCAGCCAAGGGAGGGACAGGGGAGGATCTAATGAAAAACTGTTTTTT

V gene: TRBV5-6
D gene: -
J gene: TRBJ1-5
clone size: -
CDR3 protein: CASSLFWDPNQPQHF
CDR3 DNA: TGTGCCAGCAGCTTGTTCTGGGATCCCAATCAGCCCCAGCATTTT

V gene: TRBV5-1
D gene: TRBD2
J gene: TRBJ2-2
clone size: once
CDR3 protein: CASTELAGVNTGELFF
CDR3 DNA: TGCGCCAGCACCGAACTAGCGGGGGTTAACACCGGGGAGCTGTTTTTT

V gene: TRBV10-1
D gene: -
J gene: TRBJ2-1
clone size: -
CDR3 protein: CASMREGFGVGNEQFF
CDR3 DNA: TGCGCCAGCATGAGGGAAGGATTCGGAGTGGGTAATGAGCAGTTCTTC

V gene: TRBV5-1
D gene: TRBD2
J gene: TRBJ2-7
clone size: -
CDR3 protein: CASSLLGLAGGPYEQYF
CDR3 DNA: TGCGCCAGCAGCTTACTGGGACTAGCGGGAGGGCCCTACGAGCAGTACTTC

V gene: TRBV28
D gene: -
J gene: TRBJ2-3
clone size: -
CDR3 protein: CASSLTVQLDTQYF
CDR3 DNA: TGTGCCAGCAGTTTAACCGTACAGTTAGATACGCAGTATTTT

V gene: TRBV2
D gene: -
J gene: TRBJ2-7
clone size: once
CDR3 protein: CASTGLGSAYEQYF
CDR3 DNA: TGTGCCAGCACCGGTTTAGGCAGTGCCTACGAGCAGTACTTC

V gene: TRBV9
D gene: TRBD1
J gene: TRBJ2-7
clone size: -
CDR3 protein: CASSPRTGGAYEQYF
CDR3 DNA: TGTGCCAGCAGCCCTCGGACAGGGGGAGCCTACGAGCAGTACTTC

V gene: TRBV15
D gene: -
J gene: TRBJ2-5
clone size: -
CDR3 protein: CATSRGVGWETQYF
CDR3 DNA: TGTGCCACCAGCAGAGGGGTGGGGTGGGAGACCCAGTACTTC